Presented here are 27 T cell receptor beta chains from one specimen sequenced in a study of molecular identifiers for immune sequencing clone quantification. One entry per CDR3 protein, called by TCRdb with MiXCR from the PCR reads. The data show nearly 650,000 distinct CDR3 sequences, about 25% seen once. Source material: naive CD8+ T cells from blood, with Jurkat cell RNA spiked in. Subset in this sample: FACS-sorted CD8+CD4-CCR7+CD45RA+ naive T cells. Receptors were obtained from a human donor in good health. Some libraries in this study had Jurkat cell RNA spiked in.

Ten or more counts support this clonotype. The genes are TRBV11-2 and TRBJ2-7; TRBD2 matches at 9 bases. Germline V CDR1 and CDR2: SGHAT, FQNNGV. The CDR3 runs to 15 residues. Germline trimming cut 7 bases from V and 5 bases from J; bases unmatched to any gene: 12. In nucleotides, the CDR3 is TGTGCCAGCACCTTTAGCGGGAGTCCGGGGGACGAGCAGTACTTC. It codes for CASTFSGSPGDEQYF.

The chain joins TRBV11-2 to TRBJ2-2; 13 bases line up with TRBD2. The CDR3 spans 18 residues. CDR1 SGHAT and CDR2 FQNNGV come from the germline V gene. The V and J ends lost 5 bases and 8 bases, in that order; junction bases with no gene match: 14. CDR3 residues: CASSASKTSGGPRGELFF. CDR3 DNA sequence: TGTGCCAGCAGCGCCAGCAAGACTAGCGGGGGGCCCAGGGGGGAGCTGTTTTTT.

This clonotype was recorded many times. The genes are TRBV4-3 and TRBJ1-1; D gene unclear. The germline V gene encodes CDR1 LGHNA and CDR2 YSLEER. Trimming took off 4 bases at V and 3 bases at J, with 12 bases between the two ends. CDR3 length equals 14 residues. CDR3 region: CASSLSHVDTEAFF. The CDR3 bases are TGCGCCAGCAGCCTCTCCCACGTGGACACTGAAGCTTTCTTT.

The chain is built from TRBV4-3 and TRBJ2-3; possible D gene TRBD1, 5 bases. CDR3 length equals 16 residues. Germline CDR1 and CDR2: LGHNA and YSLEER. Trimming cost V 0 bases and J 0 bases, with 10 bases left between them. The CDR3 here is CASSQEAGRSTDTQYF. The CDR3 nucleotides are TGCGCCAGCAGCCAAGAGGCAGGGCGAAGCACAGATACGCAGTATTTT.

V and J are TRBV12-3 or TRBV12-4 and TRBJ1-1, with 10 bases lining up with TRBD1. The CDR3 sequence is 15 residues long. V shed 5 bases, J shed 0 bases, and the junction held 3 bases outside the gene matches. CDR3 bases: TGTGCCAGCAGTGGGACAGGGGCGATGAACACTGAAGCTTTCTTT. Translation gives CASSGTGAMNTEAFF.

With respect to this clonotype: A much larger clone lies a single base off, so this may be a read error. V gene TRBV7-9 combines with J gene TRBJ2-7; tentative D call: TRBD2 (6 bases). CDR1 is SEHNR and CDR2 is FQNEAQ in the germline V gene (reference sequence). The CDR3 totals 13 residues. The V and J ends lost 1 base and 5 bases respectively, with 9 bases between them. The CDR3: CASSLGRDDEQYF. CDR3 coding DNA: TGTGCCAGCAGCTTAGGGCGGGACGACGAGCAGTACTTC.

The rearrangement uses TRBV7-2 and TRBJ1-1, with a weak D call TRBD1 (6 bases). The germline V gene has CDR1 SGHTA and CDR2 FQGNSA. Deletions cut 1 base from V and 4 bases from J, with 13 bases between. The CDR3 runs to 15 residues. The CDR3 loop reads CASSLVQGWSTEAFF. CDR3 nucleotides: TGTGCCAGCAGCTTAGTACAGGGTTGGAGCACTGAAGCTTTCTTT.

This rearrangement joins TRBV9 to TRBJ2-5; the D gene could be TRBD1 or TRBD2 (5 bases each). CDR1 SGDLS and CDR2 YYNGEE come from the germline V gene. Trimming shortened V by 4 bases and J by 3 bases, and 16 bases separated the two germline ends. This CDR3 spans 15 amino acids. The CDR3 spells CASSSGPGPEETQYF. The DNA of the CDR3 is TGTGCCAGCAGCTCAGGGCCGGGACCAGAAGAGACCCAGTACTTC.

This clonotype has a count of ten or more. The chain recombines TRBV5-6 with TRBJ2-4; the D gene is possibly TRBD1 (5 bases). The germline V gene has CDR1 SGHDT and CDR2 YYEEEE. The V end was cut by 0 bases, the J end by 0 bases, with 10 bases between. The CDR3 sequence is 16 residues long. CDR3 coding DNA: TGTGCCAGCAGCTTGGACGACAGTGTAGCCAAAAACATTCAGTACTTC. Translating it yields CASSLDDSVAKNIQYF.

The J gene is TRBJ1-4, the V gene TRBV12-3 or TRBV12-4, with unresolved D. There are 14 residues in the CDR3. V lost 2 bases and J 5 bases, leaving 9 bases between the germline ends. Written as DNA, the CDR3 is TGTGCCAGCAGTTTAACAGCCTCGAATGAAAAACTGTTTTTT. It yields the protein CASSLTASNEKLFF.

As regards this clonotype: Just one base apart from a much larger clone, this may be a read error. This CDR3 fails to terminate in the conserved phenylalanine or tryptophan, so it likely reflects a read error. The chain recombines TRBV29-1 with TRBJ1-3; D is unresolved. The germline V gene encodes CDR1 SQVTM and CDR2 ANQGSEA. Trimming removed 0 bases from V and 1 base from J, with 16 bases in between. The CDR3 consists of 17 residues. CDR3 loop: CSVEDRGSDYSGNTIYY. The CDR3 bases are TGCAGCGTTGAAGATCGAGGGTCCGACTATTCTGGAAACACCATATATTAT.

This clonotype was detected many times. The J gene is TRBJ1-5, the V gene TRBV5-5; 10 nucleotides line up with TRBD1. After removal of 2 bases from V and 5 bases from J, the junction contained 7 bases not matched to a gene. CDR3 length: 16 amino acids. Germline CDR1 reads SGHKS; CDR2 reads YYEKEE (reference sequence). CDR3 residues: CASSFAGQGSDQPQHF. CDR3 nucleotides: TGTGCCAGCAGCTTTGCGGGACAGGGGTCCGATCAGCCCCAGCATTTT.

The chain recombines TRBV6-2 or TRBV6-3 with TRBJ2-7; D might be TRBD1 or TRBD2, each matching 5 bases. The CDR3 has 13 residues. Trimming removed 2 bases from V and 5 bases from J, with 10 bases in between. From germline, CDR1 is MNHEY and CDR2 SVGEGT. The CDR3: CASSYGTGDEQYF. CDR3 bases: TGTGCCAGCAGTTACGGGACGGGCGACGAGCAGTACTTC.

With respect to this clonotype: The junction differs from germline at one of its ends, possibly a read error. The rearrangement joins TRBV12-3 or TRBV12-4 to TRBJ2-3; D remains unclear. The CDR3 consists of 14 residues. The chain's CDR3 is CASSFLSATNTQYF. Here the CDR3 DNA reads TGTGCCAGCAGTTTCCTTAGTGCCACAAATACGCAGTATTTT.

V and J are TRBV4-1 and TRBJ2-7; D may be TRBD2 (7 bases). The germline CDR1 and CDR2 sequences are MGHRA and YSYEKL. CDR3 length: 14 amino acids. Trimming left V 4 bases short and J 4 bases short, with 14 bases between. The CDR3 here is CASSPGGGRYEQYF. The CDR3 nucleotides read TGCGCCAGCAGCCCTGGGGGGGGCAGATACGAGCAGTACTTC.

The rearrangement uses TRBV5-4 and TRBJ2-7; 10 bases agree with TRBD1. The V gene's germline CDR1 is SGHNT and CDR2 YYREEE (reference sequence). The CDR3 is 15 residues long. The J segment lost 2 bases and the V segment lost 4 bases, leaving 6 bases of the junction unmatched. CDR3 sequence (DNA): TGTGCCAGCAGCACCGGACAGGGGGTTCCCTACGAGCAGTACTTC. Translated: CASSTGQGVPYEQYF.

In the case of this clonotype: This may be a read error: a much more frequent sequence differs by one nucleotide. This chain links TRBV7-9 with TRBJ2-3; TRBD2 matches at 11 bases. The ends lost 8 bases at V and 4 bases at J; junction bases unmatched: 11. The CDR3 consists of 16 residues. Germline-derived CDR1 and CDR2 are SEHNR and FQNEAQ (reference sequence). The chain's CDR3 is CASFLQLAGGPDTQYF. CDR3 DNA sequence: TGTGCCAGCTTCCTCCAGCTAGCGGGGGGCCCAGATACGCAGTATTTT.

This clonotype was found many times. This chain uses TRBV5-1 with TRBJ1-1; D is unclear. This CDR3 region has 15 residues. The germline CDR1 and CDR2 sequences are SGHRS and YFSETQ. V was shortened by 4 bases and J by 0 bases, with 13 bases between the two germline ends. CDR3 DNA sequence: TGCGCCAGCAGCGATGAGCACTCGATGAACACTGAAGCTTTCTTT. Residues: CASSDEHSMNTEAFF.

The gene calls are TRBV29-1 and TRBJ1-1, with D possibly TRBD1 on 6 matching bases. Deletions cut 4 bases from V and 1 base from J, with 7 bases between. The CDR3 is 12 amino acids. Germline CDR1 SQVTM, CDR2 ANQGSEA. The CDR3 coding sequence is TGCAGCGTTGGAGGGGGGAACACTGAAGCTTTCTTT. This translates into CSVGGGNTEAFF.

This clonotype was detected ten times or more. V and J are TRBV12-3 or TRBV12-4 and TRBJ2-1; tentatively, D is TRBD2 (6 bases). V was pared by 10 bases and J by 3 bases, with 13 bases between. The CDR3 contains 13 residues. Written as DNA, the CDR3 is TGTGCCACGCGGGACGCCGACTACAATGAGCAGTTCTTC. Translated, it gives CATRDADYNEQFF.

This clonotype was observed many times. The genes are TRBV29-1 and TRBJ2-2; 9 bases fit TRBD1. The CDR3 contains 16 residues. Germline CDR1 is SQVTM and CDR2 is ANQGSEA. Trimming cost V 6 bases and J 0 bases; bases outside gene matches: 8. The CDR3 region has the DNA TGCAGCGTGAACGGACAGGGGATCGCGAACACCGGGGAGCTGTTTTTT. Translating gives CSVNGQGIANTGELFF.

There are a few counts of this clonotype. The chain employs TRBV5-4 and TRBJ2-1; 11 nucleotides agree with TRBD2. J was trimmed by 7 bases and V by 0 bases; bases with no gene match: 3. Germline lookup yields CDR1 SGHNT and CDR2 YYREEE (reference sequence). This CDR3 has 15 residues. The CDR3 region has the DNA TGTGCCAGCAGCTTGGCTAGCGGGAGGACAAATGAGCAGTTCTTC. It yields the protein CASSLASGRTNEQFF.

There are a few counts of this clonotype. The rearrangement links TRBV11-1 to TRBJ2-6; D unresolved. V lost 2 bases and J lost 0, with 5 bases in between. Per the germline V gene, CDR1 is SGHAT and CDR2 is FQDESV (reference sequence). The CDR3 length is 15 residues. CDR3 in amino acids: CASSLSSSGANVLTF. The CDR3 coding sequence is TGTGCCAGCAGCTTAAGCAGCTCTGGGGCCAACGTCCTGACTTTC.

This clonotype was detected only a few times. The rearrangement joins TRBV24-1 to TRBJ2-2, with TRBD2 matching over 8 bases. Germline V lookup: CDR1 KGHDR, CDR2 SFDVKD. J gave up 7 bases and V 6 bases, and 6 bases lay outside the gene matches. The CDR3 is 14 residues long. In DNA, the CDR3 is TGTGCCACCAGTTCCCGGGAGGGTGGCGGGGAGCTGTTTTTT. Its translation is CATSSREGGGELFF.

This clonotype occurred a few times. CDR3 nucleotide sequence: TGTGCCAGTAGTGGGACAGGGAATGAGGATCAGCCCCAGCATTTT. Translating it yields CASSGTGNEDQPQHF. V usage is TRBV19 and J usage is TRBJ1-5; 9 nucleotides match TRBD1. Germline loops: CDR1 LNHDA, CDR2 SQIVND (reference sequence). CDR3 length equals 15 residues. Trimming took 5 bases from V and 5 from J; bases not matched to a gene: 7.

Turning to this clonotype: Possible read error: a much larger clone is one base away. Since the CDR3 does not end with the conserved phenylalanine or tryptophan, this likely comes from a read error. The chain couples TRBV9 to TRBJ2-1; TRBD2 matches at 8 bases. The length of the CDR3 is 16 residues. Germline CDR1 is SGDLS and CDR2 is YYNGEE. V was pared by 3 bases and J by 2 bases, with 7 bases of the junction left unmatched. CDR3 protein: CASSASTSGAYNEQFL. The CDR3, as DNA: TGTGCCAGCAGCGCTTCCACTAGCGGAGCCTACAATGAGCAGTTCCTC.

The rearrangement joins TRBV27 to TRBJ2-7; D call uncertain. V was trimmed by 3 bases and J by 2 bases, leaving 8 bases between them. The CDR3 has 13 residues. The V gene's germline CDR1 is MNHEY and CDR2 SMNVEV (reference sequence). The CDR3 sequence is CASSFSATYEQYF. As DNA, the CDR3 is TGTGCCAGCAGTTTCTCTGCTACCTACGAGCAGTACTTC.